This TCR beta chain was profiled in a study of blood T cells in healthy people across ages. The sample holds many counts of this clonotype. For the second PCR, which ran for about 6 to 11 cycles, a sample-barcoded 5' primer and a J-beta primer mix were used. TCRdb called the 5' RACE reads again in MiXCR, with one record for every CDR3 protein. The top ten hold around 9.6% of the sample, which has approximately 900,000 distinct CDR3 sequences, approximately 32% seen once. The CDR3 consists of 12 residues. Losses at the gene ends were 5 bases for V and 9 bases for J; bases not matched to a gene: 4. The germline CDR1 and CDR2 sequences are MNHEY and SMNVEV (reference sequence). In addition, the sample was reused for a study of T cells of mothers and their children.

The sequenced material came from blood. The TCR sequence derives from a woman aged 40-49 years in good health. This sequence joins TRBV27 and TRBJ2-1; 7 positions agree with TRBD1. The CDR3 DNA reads TGTGCCAGCAGTCTCGACAGGGTTGAGCAGTTCTTC. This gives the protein CASSLDRVEQFF.